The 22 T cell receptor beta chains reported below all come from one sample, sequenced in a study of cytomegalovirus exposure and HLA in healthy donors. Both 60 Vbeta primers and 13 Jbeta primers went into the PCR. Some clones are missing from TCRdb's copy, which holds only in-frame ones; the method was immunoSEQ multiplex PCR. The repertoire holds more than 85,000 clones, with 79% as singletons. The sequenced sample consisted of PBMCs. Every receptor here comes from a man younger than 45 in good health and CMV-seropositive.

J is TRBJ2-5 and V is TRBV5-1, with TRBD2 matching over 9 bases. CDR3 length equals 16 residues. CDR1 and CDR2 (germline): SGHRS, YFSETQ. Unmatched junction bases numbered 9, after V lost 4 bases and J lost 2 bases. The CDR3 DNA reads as TGCGCCAGCAGCCCCGGGACTAGCAGACTTCAAGAGACCCAGTACTTC. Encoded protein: CASSPGTSRLQETQYF.

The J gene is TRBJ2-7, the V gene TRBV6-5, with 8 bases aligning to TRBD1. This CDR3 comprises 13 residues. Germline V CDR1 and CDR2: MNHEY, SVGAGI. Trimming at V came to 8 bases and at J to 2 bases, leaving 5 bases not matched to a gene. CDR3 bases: TGTGCCAGCCGAAGGACAGGGCCCTACGAGCAGTACTTC. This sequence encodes CASRRTGPYEQYF.

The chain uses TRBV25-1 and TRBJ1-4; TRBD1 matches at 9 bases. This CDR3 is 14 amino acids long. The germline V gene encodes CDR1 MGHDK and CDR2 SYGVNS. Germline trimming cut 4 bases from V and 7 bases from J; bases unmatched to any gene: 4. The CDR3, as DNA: TGTGCCAGCAGTGTCGGGACAGGGAGTGAAAAACTGTTTTTT. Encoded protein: CASSVGTGSEKLFF.

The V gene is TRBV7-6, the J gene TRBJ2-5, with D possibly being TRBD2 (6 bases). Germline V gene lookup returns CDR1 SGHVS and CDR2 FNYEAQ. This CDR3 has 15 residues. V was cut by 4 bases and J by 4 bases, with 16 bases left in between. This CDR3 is CASSSTRDSRETQYF. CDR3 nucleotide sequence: TGTGCCAGCAGCTCAACACGGGACTCCCGAGAGACCCAGTACTTC.

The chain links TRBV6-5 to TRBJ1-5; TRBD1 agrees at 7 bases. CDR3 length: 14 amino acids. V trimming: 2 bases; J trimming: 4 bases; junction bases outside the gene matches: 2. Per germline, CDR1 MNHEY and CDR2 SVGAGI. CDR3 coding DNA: TGTGCCAGCAGTTACGGACAGGAGAATCAGCCCCAGCATTTT. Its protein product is CASSYGQENQPQHF.

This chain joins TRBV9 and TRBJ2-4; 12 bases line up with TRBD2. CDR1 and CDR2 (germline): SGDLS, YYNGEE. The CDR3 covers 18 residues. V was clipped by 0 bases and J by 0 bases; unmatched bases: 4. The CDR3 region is CASSVGASGGVAKNIQYF. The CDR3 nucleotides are TGTGCCAGCAGCGTAGGTGCTAGCGGGGGGGTAGCCAAAAACATTCAGTACTTC.

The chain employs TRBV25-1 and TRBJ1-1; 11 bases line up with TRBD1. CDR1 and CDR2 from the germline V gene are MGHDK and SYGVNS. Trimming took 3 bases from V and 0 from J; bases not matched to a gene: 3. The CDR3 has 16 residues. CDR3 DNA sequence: TGTGCCAGCAGTGATGGGACAGGGGGGATGAACACTGAAGCTTTCTTT. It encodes CASSDGTGGMNTEAFF.

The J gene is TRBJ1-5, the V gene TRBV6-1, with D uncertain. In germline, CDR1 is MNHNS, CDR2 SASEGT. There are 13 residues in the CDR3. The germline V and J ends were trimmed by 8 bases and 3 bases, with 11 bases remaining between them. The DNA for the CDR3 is TGTGCCAGCCCCCCCAAGCCCAATCAGCCCCAGCATTTT. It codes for CASPPKPNQPQHF.

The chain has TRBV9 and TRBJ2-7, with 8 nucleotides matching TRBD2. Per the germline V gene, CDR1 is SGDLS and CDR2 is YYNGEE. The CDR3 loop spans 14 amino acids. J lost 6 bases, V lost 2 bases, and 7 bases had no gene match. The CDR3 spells CASSVRGLAGEQYF. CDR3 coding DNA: TGTGCCAGCAGCGTGCGAGGACTAGCAGGCGAGCAGTACTTC.

DNA of the CDR3: TGTGCCAGCAGTGAAGATGGGACAGGGGGCACTGAAGCTTTCTTT. Translated, it gives CASSEDGTGGTEAFF. The chain combines TRBV6-1 with TRBJ1-1; 11 nucleotides align to TRBD1. This CDR3 comprises 15 residues. Per germline, CDR1 MNHNS and CDR2 SASEGT. J lost 4 bases, V lost 1 base, and 2 bases had no gene match.

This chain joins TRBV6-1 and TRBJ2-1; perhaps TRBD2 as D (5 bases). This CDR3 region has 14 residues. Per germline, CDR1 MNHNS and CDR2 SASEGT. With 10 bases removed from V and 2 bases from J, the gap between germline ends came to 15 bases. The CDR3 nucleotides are TGTGCCATTAAGAGGGCACAAACCTACAATGAGCAGTTCTTC. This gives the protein CAIKRAQTYNEQFF.

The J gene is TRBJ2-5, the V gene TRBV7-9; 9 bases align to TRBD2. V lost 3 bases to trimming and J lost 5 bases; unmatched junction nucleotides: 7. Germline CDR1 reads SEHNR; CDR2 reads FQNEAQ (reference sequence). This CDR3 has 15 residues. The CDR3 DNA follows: TGTGCCAGCAGCTTTAGCGGGGGCCCGGGGGAGACCCAGTACTTC. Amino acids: CASSFSGGPGETQYF.

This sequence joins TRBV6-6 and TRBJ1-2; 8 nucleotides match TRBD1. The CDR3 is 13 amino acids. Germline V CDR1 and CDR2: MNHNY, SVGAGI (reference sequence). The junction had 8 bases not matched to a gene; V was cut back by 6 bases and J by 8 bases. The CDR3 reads CASREDRVHGYTF. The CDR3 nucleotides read TGTGCCAGCAGGGAGGACAGGGTACACGGCTACACCTTC.

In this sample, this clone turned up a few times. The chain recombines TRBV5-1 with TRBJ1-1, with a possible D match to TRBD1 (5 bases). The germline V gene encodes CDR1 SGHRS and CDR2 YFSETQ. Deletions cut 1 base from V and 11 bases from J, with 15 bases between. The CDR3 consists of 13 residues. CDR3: CASSLNLGGDAFF. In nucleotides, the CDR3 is TGCGCCAGCAGCTTGAACTTGGGAGGGGACGCTTTCTTT.

For the CDR3, the DNA is TGTGCCAGCAGTGATCCGCAGTTTGAAACGCAGTATTTT. It translates to CASSDPQFETQYF. The chain is built from TRBV6-1 and TRBJ2-3, with D hard to call. The germline V and J ends were trimmed by 3 bases and 9 bases, with 13 bases remaining between them. Germline V gene sequence: CDR1 MNHNS, CDR2 SASEGT. The CDR3 length is 13 residues.

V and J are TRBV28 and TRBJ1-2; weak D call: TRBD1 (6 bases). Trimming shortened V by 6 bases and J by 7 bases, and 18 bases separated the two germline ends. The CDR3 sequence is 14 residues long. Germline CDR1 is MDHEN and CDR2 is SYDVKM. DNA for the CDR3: TGTGCCAGCAGACTACAGGGACGAACGAGTGGCTACACCTTC. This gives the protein CASRLQGRTSGYTF.

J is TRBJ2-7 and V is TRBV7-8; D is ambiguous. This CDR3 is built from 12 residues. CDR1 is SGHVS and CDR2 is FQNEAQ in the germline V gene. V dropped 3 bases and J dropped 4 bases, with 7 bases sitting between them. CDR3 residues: CASSFATYEQYF. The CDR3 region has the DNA TGTGCCAGCAGCTTCGCTACTTACGAGCAGTACTTC.

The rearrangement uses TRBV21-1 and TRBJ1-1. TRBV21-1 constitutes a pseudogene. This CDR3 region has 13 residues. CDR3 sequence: CASSKGEEREAFF. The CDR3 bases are TGTGCCAGCAGCAAAGGAGAGGAAAGAGAAGCTTTCTTT.

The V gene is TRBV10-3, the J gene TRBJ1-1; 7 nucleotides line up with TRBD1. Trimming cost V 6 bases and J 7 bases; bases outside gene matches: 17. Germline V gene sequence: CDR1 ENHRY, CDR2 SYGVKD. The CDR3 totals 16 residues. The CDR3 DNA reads TGTGCCATCAGATTACAGGGGAGATTGGAAGAGAATGAAGCTTTCTTT. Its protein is CAIRLQGRLEENEAFF.

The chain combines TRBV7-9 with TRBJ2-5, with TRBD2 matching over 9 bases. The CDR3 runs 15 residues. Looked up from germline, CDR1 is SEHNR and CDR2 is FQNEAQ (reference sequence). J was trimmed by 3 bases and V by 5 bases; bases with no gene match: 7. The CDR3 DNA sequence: TGTGCCAGCAGCCCAATAGCGGGGGTGAAAGAGACCCAGTACTTC. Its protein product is CASSPIAGVKETQYF.

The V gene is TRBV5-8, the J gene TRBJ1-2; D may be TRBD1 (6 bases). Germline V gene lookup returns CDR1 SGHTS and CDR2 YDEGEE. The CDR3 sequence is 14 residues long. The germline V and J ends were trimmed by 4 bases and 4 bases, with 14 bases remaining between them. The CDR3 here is CASSPFEGVYGYTF. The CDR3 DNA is TGTGCCAGCAGCCCCTTTGAGGGGGTCTATGGCTACACCTTC.

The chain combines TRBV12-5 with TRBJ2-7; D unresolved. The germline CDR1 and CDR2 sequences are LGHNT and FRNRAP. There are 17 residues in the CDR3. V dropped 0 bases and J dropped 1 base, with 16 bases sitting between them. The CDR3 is CASGLVPRFLLSYEQYF. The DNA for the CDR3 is TGTGCTAGTGGTTTGGTACCCCGATTTTTACTGTCCTACGAGCAGTACTTC.